Listed below are T cell receptor beta chains from one sample, sequenced in a study of T cell clones after liver transplantation. Generated by immunoSEQ multiplex PCR, the TCRdb table keeps only in-frame clones and is missing some. The sample carries about 58,000 clones, about 71% recorded once. Sequenced here: CD4+ T cells from blood, sampled at the approximately 16-month timepoint. Source of these receptors: a human patient who received a liver transplant. T cells may partly derive from the graft donor. The CDR3 runs from the conserved cysteine through the conserved F or W. The order of the fields is V gene, D gene, clone size, CDR3 length, J gene, CDR3 DNA, CDR3 protein. A D gene is named only where the DNA matches it firmly. The size field is filled for only some rows; it gives once, few, many or a size class.

TRBV18,TRBD1,.,17,TRBJ2-1,TGTGCCAGCTCAAGCAACCTTGGCGGGACAGGGGGCAATGAGCAGTTCTTC,CASSSNLGGTGGNEQFF
TRBV15,.,.,15,TRBJ2-1,TGTGCCACCAGCAGAGATAATGGGGGTTACAATGAGCAGTTCTTC,CATSRDNGGYNEQFF
TRBV7-9,.,few,15,TRBJ2-7,TGTGCCAGCAGCTTAGCCGGGACACGGAACTACGAGCAGTACTTC,CASSLAGTRNYEQYF
TRBV28,.,.,14,TRBJ2-1,TGTGCCAGCAGTTTTCTTGGGACGTACAATGAGCAGTTCTTC,CASSFLGTYNEQFF
TRBV7-9,TRBD1,.,13,TRBJ1-2,TGTGCCAGCAGCCATGGACAGGGCTATGGCTACACCTTC,CASSHGQGYGYTF
TRBV19,.,.,14,TRBJ2-2,TGTGCCAGTTCCCGGGCGGGGAACACCGGGGAGCTGTTTTTT,CASSRAGNTGELFF
TRBV9,.,once,15,TRBJ2-5,TGTGCCAGCAGCGTAGCTTCGAGGGCCCAAGAGACCCAGTACTTC,CASSVASRAQETQYF
TRBV11-2,.,.,16,TRBJ2-5,TGTGCCAGCAGCTTAGTCGGGGGGACATTCCAAGAGACCCAGTACTTC,CASSLVGGTFQETQYF
TRBV7-2,.,.,14,TRBJ2-6,TGTGCCAGCAGAGGGACCTTTGGGGCCAACGTCCTGACTTTC,CASRGTFGANVLTF
TRBV28,.,.,11,TRBJ2-7,TGTGCCAGCAGTCCCGGGACAAAAAAGTACTTC,CASSPGTKKYF
TRBV27,.,few,14,TRBJ2-2,TGTGCCAGCAGTCGTCAGGGCAGTACCGGGGAGCTGTTTTTT,CASSRQGSTGELFF
TRBV7-8,.,few,12,TRBJ1-1,TGTGCCAGCAGCTTAGATTTATTTGAAGCTTTCTTT,CASSLDLFEAFF
TRBV28,.,.,13,TRBJ1-2,TGTGCCAGCAGTTTCGGGGGTGGCTATGGCTACACCTTC,CASSFGGGYGYTF
TRBV2,.,.,13,TRBJ2-7,TGTGCCAGCAATCCACAGGGTCTGAACGAGCAGTACTTC,CASNPQGLNEQYF
TRBV12-5,.,.,12,TRBJ2-1,TGTGCTAGTGGTCGGAATCCCCGTGAGCAGTTCTTC,CASGRNPREQFF
TRBV5-6,.,.,15,TRBJ2-1,TGTGCCAGCAGCGCACAGGTTAGCTCCTACAATGAGCAGTTCTTC,CASSAQVSSYNEQFF
TRBV6-1,.,.,16,TRBJ1-4,TGTGCCAGCAGTGAAGCCCTGACAGGTTTCGATGAAAAACTGTTTTTT,CASSEALTGFDEKLFF
TRBV5-1,.,.,14,TRBJ1-3,TGCGCCAGCAGCTTGGACAGCTCTGGAAACACCATATATTTT,CASSLDSSGNTIYF
TRBV15,.,many,16,TRBJ1-5,TGTGCCACCAGCTCACGGGGCACACCCAACAATCAGCCCCAGCATTTT,CATSSRGTPNNQPQHF
TRBV5-1,TRBD2,.,14,TRBJ2-3,TGCGCCAGCAATACGGGTCTAGCGGGAGCTACGCAGTATTTT,CASNTGLAGATQYF
TRBV19,TRBD2,.,13,TRBJ2-5,TGTGCCAGTAGAGGGACTATCCAAGAGACCCAGTACTTC,CASRGTIQETQYF
TRBV5-1,TRBD1,.,15,TRBJ2-5,TGCGCCAGCAGCCAGGGACAGGGGGCTCAAGAGACCCAGTACTTC,CASSQGQGAQETQYF